These 13 T cell receptor beta chains were sequenced from one sample in a study of shared T cell receptors in the human thymus (dated by TCRdb to the early 2020s). The library came from the immunoSEQ multiplex PCR assay. Sourced from immuneACCESS, this table was stored by TCRdb with only in-frame sequences that have V and J called. A share of the clones is absent; for the studies checked, an unresolved V gene accounts for under half, and the remainder has no known explanation. For this sample the table gives over 350,000 clones, of which 95% were detected only once. The top ten clones comprise about 0.02% of the sample. Sequenced material: thymocytes. All receptors derive from a human donor.

J is TRBJ1-3 and V is TRBV27; D possibly corresponds to TRBD1 (6 bases). This CDR3 region has 15 residues. Trimming removed 5 bases at V and 4 bases at J, with 15 bases between. CDR1 is MNHEY and CDR2 is SMNVEV in the germline V gene (reference sequence). CDR3 loop: CASSLRQGRGNTIYF. The DNA of the CDR3 is TGTGCCAGCAGTCTGCGGCAGGGGAGGGGAAACACCATATATTTT.

In this sample, this clone turned up once. The V gene is TRBV21-1, the J gene TRBJ2-7; the D segment call TRBD1 is taken from the table without a DNA check. TRBV21-1 is reported as a pseudogene. The CDR3 has 19 residues. As DNA, the CDR3 is TGTGCCAGCAGCAAACCGGAAGAGCCGGGACAGGGGCACCTCTACGAGCAGTACTTC. Amino acid sequence: CASSKPEEPGQGHLYEQYF.

The J gene is TRBJ1-5, the V gene TRBV7-2; 8 bases line up with TRBD1. The V gene's germline CDR1 is SGHTA and CDR2 FQGNSA. CDR3 size: 15 residues. The trim removed 5 bases at V and 7 bases at J, leaving 10 bases unmatched. CDR3 residues: CASSPRTGSVQPQHF. CDR3 DNA: TGTGCCAGCAGCCCCCGGACAGGGAGCGTGCAGCCCCAGCATTTT.

V and J are TRBV6-4 and TRBJ2-2; 7 nucleotides line up with TRBD2. From germline, CDR1 is MRHNA and CDR2 SNTAGT. The CDR3 runs to 17 residues. The J segment lost 3 bases and the V segment lost 0 bases, leaving 7 bases of the junction unmatched. CDR3 in DNA: TGTGCCAGCAGTGACTCCCCAGGCGGGAGAGACACCGGGGAGCTGTTTTTT. Translation gives CASSDSPGGRDTGELFF.

The chain combines TRBV11-3 with TRBJ2-7; TRBD2 aligns across 11 bases. The J segment lost 4 bases and the V segment lost 5 bases, leaving 10 bases of the junction unmatched. CDR1 SGHNT and CDR2 YENEEA come from the germline V gene. The CDR3 has 16 amino acids. The CDR3 DNA is TGTGCCAGCAGCCCGGGTTTAGCGGGAGGGAAGTACGAGCAGTACTTC. Its protein product is CASSPGLAGGKYEQYF.

This chain joins TRBV28 and TRBJ2-7, with 10 nucleotides matching TRBD1. Germline V gene sequence: CDR1 MDHEN, CDR2 SYDVKM. The CDR3 has 16 residues. The V gene end was trimmed by 5 bases and the J gene end by 2 bases; junction bases not matched to a gene: 9. The CDR3 here is CASSRGPGQGPYEQYF. Written as DNA, the CDR3 is TGTGCCAGCAGTAGAGGGCCGGGACAGGGGCCCTACGAGCAGTACTTC.

The genes are TRBV15 and TRBJ1-3; D is unresolved. The CDR3 runs to 16 residues. The germline gives CDR1 LNHNV, CDR2 YYDKDF (reference sequence). Trimming removed 0 bases from V and 0 bases from J, with 9 bases in between. The CDR3 DNA reads as TGTGCCACCAGCAGAGAAGAAAGCTACTCTGGAAACACCATATATTTT. Its protein is CATSREESYSGNTIYF.

The rearrangement joins TRBV7-9 to TRBJ2-5, with TRBD1 identical over 9 bases. V dropped 5 bases and J dropped 4; count of bases not matched to a gene: 2. Germline CDR1 SEHNR, CDR2 FQNEAQ (reference sequence). The CDR3 is made up of 13 amino acids. For the CDR3, the DNA is TGTGCCAGCAGCCTGACAGGGGGAGAGACCCAGTACTTC. Protein: CASSLTGGETQYF.

The chain has TRBV19 and TRBJ2-2; 9 bases agree with TRBD2. Germline lookup yields CDR1 LNHDA and CDR2 SQIVND (reference sequence). Unmatched junction bases numbered 12, after V lost 0 bases and J lost 7 bases. The CDR3 spans 18 residues. The CDR3: CASSIDRREGPGIGELFF. CDR3 DNA sequence: TGTGCCAGTAGTATAGATCGGCGGGAGGGCCCTGGGATCGGGGAGCTGTTTTTT.

The gene calls are TRBV5-1 and TRBJ2-7; no clear D. CDR1 is SGHRS and CDR2 is YFSETQ in the germline V gene. This CDR3 spans 12 amino acids. The V end was cut by 6 bases, the J end by 4 bases, with 11 bases between. The CDR3: CASMGPFYEQYF. The CDR3 coding sequence is TGCGCCAGCATGGGCCCCTTTTACGAGCAGTACTTC. The full variable domain, in which reference TRBV5-1 and TRBJ2-7 provide the parts outside the CDR3, is KAGVTQTPRYLIKTRGQQVTLSCSPISGHRSVSWYQQTPGQGLQFLFEYFSETQRNKGNFPGRFSGRQFSNSRSEMNVSTLELGDSALYLCASMGPFYEQYFGPGTRLTVT.

The chain joins TRBV18 to TRBJ2-1; D is perhaps TRBD2 (5 bases). Germline assignment: CDR1 KGHSH and CDR2 LQKENI. V was pared by 5 bases and J by 8 bases, with 22 bases between. The length of the CDR3 is 16 residues. The CDR3 loop is CASSGLTRADSDEQFF. The CDR3 nucleotides read TGTGCCAGCTCAGGCCTTACTAGGGCGGATAGCGATGAGCAGTTCTTC.

The V call is TRBV12-5, the J call TRBJ2-1; D ambiguous. With 7 bases removed from V and 9 bases from J, the gap between germline ends came to 19 bases. Germline V CDR1 and CDR2: LGHNT, FRNRAP. The CDR3 contains 14 residues. Here the CDR3 DNA reads TGTGCTAGTGCAACACACTCAAGGGATTTTGAGCAGTTCTTC. This codes for CASATHSRDFEQFF.

The chain carries TRBV7-9 and TRBJ1-4; the match to TRBD1 covers 9 bases. The CDR3 has 16 amino acids. Germline values: CDR1 SEHNR, CDR2 FQNEAQ (reference sequence). The junction had 10 bases not matched to a gene; V was cut back by 5 bases and J by 6 bases. CDR3 residues: CASSLRTGELDEKLFF. The CDR3 DNA follows: TGTGCCAGCAGCCTACGGACAGGGGAGTTGGATGAAAAACTGTTTTTT.